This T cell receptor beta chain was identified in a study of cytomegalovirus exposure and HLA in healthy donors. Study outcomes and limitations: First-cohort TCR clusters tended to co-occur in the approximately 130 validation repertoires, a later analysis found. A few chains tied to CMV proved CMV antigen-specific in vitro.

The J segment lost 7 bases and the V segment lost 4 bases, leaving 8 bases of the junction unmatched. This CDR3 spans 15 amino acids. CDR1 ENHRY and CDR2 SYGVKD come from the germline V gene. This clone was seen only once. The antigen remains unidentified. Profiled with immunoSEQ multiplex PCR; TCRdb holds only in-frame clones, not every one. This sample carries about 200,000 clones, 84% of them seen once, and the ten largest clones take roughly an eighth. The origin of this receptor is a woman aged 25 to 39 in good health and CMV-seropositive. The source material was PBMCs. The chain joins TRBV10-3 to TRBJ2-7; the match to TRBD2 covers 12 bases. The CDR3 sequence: CAISGKLAGGQEQYF. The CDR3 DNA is TGTGCCATCAGTGGAAAACTAGCGGGAGGTCAAGAGCAGTACTTC.